Sequencing of this T cell receptor beta chain was carried out in a study of ipilimumab plus nivolumab after autologous stem cell transplantation. V gave up 2 bases and J gave up 2 bases; unmatched junction bases: 2. Germline V gene lookup returns CDR1 KGHSH and CDR2 LQKENI. This CDR3 has 14 residues. This clone appeared once. Measured with immunoSEQ multiplex PCR; TCRdb has only the in-frame clones, and not every one. The sample has about 15,000 clones, roughly three quarters seen once. The sequence was collected from a male donor with diffuse large B-cell lymphoma. Specimen: PBMCs, collected in a trial of ipilimumab plus nivolumab as post-transplant consolidation. The V and J genes are TRBV18 and TRBJ2-7, with 8 bases identical to TRBD2. In DNA, the CDR3 is TGTGCCAGCTCACCAGCGGGGGGCACCTACGAGCAGTACTTC. This translates into CASSPAGGTYEQYF.